A selection of T cell receptor beta chains follows, all from one sample in a study of CD8+CD57+ T cells in acquired aplastic anemia. TCRdb recomputed calls from the reads with MiXCR, one row per CDR3 protein. This table holds more than 100,000 distinct CDR3 sequences, around 46% found once. The specimen was sorted CD4+, CD8+, or CD8+CD57+ T cells (not recorded which) from PBMCs. The receptors shown here come from a human donor in good health, serving as a control. The CDR3 runs from the conserved cysteine through the conserved F or W. Fields, in order: J gene, V gene, clone size, D gene, CDR3 protein, CDR3 DNA. A D gene is named only where the DNA matches it firmly. Clone size is shown for a subset of rows, as once, few, many or a class of expanded clone.

>TRBJ1-3|TRBV6-5|once|-
CASSYSQGSSGNTIYF
TGTGCCAGCAGTTACTCTCAGGGGAGCTCTGGAAACACCATATATTTT
>TRBJ1-2|TRBV19|few|TRBD1
CASSIGQGAGYTF
TGTGCCAGTAGTATTGGACAGGGGGCTGGGTACACCTTC
>TRBJ1-1|TRBV19|once|TRBD1
CASSMKQQGRINTEAFF
TGTGCCAGTAGTATGAAGCAACAGGGGCGAATTAACACTGAAGCTTTCTTT
>TRBJ2-5|TRBV10-3|once|-
CAISYARGLQETQYF
TGTGCCATCAGTTACGCAAGGGGACTTCAAGAGACCCAGTACTTC
>TRBJ2-1|TRBV19|many|TRBD1
CASSSTGGRNEQFF
TGTGCCAGTAGTTCAACAGGGGGCCGGAATGAGCAGTTCTTC
>TRBJ1-2|TRBV5-1|-|-
CASSFAGSNYGYTF
TGCGCCAGCAGCTTCGCAGGGTCTAACTATGGCTACACCTTC
>TRBJ1-1|TRBV6-1|once|-
CASSRFSEAFF
TGTGCCAGCAGCAGATTTTCAGAAGCTTTCTTT
>TRBJ2-5|TRBV2|-|-
CASGGSRQETQYF
TGTGCCAGCGGGGGGTCTCGACAAGAGACCCAGTACTTC
>TRBJ2-7|TRBV7-9|-|TRBD1
CASSSPGTGFREQYF
TGTGCCAGCAGCTCTCCCGGGACAGGGTTCCGCGAGCAGTACTTC
>TRBJ1-2|TRBV6-5|many|-
CASSYSVTRGANYGYTF
TGTGCCAGCAGTTACTCGGTCACCCGAGGGGCTAACTATGGCTACACCTTC
>TRBJ2-7|TRBV2|-|TRBD1
CASSYAAQGVAYEQYF
TGTGCCAGCAGTTACGCGGCACAGGGGGTCGCCTACGAGCAGTACTTC
>TRBJ1-2|TRBV3-1|many|TRBD1
CASSTRQGDGYTF
TGTGCCAGCAGCACCCGACAGGGCGATGGCTACACCTTC
>TRBJ1-4|TRBV19|-|-
CASSNYHTGREKLFF
TGTGCCAGTAGTAACTATCATACAGGGAGGGAAAAACTGTTTTTT
>TRBJ2-2|TRBV10-3|many|-
CAISESWGTANTGELFF
TGTGCCATCAGTGAGAGTTGGGGGACTGCGAACACCGGGGAGCTGTTTTTT
>TRBJ2-3|TRBV29-1|-|-
CSVALGGTDTQYF
TGCAGCGTAGCCTTAGGCGGCACAGATACGCAGTATTTT
>TRBJ1-5|TRBV19|-|-
CASSVQQEVSPPQHF
TGTGCCAGTAGTGTCCAACAGGAGGTATCACCGCCCCAGCATTTT
>TRBJ1-5|TRBV5-1|many|-
CASSVGQPNQPQHF
TGCGCCAGCAGCGTAGGACAGCCTAATCAGCCCCAGCATTTT
>TRBJ2-7|TRBV20-1|many|TRBD2
CSAWTSGGAREQYF
TGCAGTGCCTGGACTAGCGGGGGGGCAAGGGAGCAGTACTTC
>TRBJ1-5|TRBV19|-|-
CASSWTSDQETQHF
TGTGCCAGTAGTTGGACTAGCGATCAAGAGACCCAGCATTTT
>TRBJ2-7|TRBV5-6|many|TRBD1
CASSPPGTGIYEQYF
TGTGCCAGCAGCCCACCTGGGACAGGGATCTACGAGCAGTACTTC
>TRBJ1-4|TRBV19|few|-
CASSPPGAANEKLFF
TGTGCCAGTAGTCCACCAGGGGCCGCTAATGAAAAACTGTTTTTT
>TRBJ1-2|TRBV7-2|many|TRBD1
CASSLAVTGDNYGYTF
TGTGCCAGCAGCTTAGCGGTGACAGGGGATAACTATGGCTACACCTTC
>TRBJ1-1|TRBV2|many|-
CADTAGEKTEAFF
TGTGCCGATACCGCCGGGGAGAAGACTGAAGCTTTCTTT
>TRBJ1-2|TRBV15|few|TRBD1
CATQPGQLYGYTF
TGTGCCACCCAACCGGGACAGCTCTATGGCTACACCTTC
>TRBJ2-7|TRBV13|-|TRBD2
CASSLLKRGAYEQYF
TGTGCCAGCAGCTTACTCAAGCGGGGGGCCTACGAGCAGTACTTC
>TRBJ2-1|TRBV11-2|-|TRBD1
CASSSGQGVGEQFF
TGTGCCAGCAGCTCGGGACAGGGGGTAGGTGAGCAGTTCTTC
>TRBJ1-6|TRBV5-1|-|TRBD1
CASGKDRAVDSPLHF
TGCGCCAGCGGCAAGGACAGGGCGGTAGATTCACCCCTCCACTTT
>TRBJ2-5|TRBV6-2/TRBV6-3|-|TRBD2
CASLPGGGGPLGTQYF
TGTGCCAGCCTACCGGGCGGCGGGGGGCCCCTAGGGACCCAGTACTTC
>TRBJ1-4|TRBV6-5|few|-
CASSGLGTTNEKLFF
TGTGCCAGCAGTGGGCTTGGGACAACTAATGAAAAACTGTTTTTT
>TRBJ2-6|TRBV10-3|-|-
CAISSTGEGSGANVLTF
TGTGCCATCAGTTCTACAGGGGAGGGATCTGGGGCCAACGTCTTGACTTTC
>TRBJ1-6|TRBV7-2|-|-
CASSFPGSYTPLHF
TGTGCCAGCAGCTTTCCAGGGAGTTATACACCCCTCCACTTT
>TRBJ1-1|TRBV10-3|-|TRBD1
CAISESIGDRGSEAFF
TGTGCCATCAGTGAGTCGATAGGGGACAGGGGGTCTGAAGCTTTCTTT
>TRBJ2-5|TRBV2|-|-
CASNQGASGTQYF
TGTGCCAGCAATCAGGGTGCATCTGGGACCCAGTACTTC
>TRBJ2-1|TRBV29-1|-|TRBD1
CSVGTGDQPSYNEQFF
TGCAGCGTTGGGACAGGAGACCAACCCAGCTACAATGAGCAGTTCTTC
>TRBJ2-7|TRBV7-2|-|TRBD1
CASSWGQGAYEQYF
TGTGCCAGCAGCTGGGGACAGGGGGCCTACGAGCAGTACTTC
>TRBJ1-1|TRBV24-1|-|-
CATSDARGREAFF
TGTGCCACCAGTGATGCCAGGGGCAGGGAAGCTTTCTTT
>TRBJ2-7|TRBV19|many|TRBD2
CASSPGLALYEQYF
TGTGCCAGTAGTCCGGGACTAGCGCTGTACGAGCAGTACTTC
>TRBJ2-7|TRBV20-1|once|-
CSAPAVGVRYEQYF
TGCAGTGCCCCGGCGGTGGGGGTCCGCTACGAGCAGTACTTC
>TRBJ2-1|TRBV5-1|many|-
CASSPVGGYEQFF
TGCGCCAGCAGCCCGGTAGGAGGGTATGAGCAGTTCTTC
>TRBJ1-2|TRBV7-8|-|-
CASSQGTLGKGSQGYTF
TGTGCCAGCAGCCAAGGGACATTGGGCAAAGGTTCTCAGGGCTACACCTTC